This passage covers 6 T cell receptor beta chains from one sample sequenced in a study of blood T cells in healthy people across ages (dated by TCRdb to about 2015). Libraries came from 5' RACE. For sequencing, an Illumina HiSeq 2500 was employed. The second PCR ran for about 6 to 11 cycles and used a J-beta primer mix along with a sample-barcoded 5' primer. TCRdb took the public reads, trimmed them with fastp at Q25, ran MiXCR for clone calling and kept in-frame beta chains. When rows share a CDR3 protein, they turn into one entry using the most common DNA and genes. The sample data list approximately 1,000,000 distinct CDR3 sequences, and around two fifths of these were observed just once. Around 12% of the sample comes from the top ten. Sequencing was carried out using blood. The receptors derive from a man aged 18 to 29 in good health.

V usage is TRBV18 and J usage is TRBJ2-2, with D perhaps matching TRBD1 (6 bases). The V gene lost 0 bases and the J gene lost 4 bases, with 12 bases spanning the gap. Germline V gene data show CDR1 as KGHSH and CDR2 as LQKENI. This CDR3 has 16 residues. This CDR3 reads CASSPPTGSSTGELFF. The CDR3 DNA follows: TGTGCCAGCTCACCACCGACAGGTTCGAGCACCGGGGAGCTGTTTTTT. The entire variable domain, with the rest obtained from reference TRBV18 and TRBJ2-2, is as follows: NAGVMQNPRHLVRRRGQEARLRCSPMKGHSHVYWYRQLPEEGLKFMVYLQKENIIDESGMPKERFSAEFPKEGPSILRIQQVVRGDSAAYFCASSPPTGSSTGELFFGEGSRLTVL.

A word on this clonotype: At one of its ends the junction is not consistent with the germline gene, which may arise from a read error. The rearrangement uses TRBV20-1 and TRBJ2-2; D is perhaps TRBD2 (6 bases). Per the germline V gene, CDR1 is DFQATT and CDR2 is SNEGSKA (reference sequence). CDR3 length: 16 residues. CDR3 nucleotides: TGCAGTGCTGGAGGGCCCACAAAAAGGAACGCCGGGGAGCTGTTTTTT. Amino acids: CSAGGPTKRNAGELFF.

V gene TRBV6-2 or TRBV6-3 combines with J gene TRBJ2-6, with a possible D match to TRBD1 (6 bases). Germline CDR1 and CDR2: MNHEY and SVGEGT. Deletions cut 1 base from V and 0 bases from J, with 13 bases between. The CDR3 is 18 residues long. CDR3 sequence (DNA): TGTGCCAGCAGTTACTACAGGGCGCTCCTCTCTGGGGCCAACGTCCTGACTTTC. It specifies CASSYYRALLSGANVLTF.

V gene TRBV20-1 combines with J gene TRBJ1-2; D gene uncertain. The V and J ends lost 5 bases and 5 bases respectively, with 18 bases between them. This CDR3 has 14 residues. CDR1 and CDR2 (germline): DFQATT, SNEGSKA (reference sequence). CDR3 sequence: CSAQDLRRDYGYTF. In DNA, the CDR3 is TGCAGTGCTCAGGACCTCCGGCGGGATTATGGCTACACCTTC.

This chain connects TRBV3-1 to TRBJ2-1, with 10 bases that match TRBD2. V lost 4 bases to trimming and J lost 5 bases; unmatched junction nucleotides: 2. CDR1 and CDR2 (germline): LGHDT, YNNKEL (reference sequence). The CDR3 is 14 residues long. The CDR3 DNA sequence: TGTGCCAGCAGCCGCAGCGGGGGGGACAATGAGCAGTTCTTC. Protein product: CASSRSGGDNEQFF.

This clonotype was counted between two and nine times. The gene calls are TRBV27 and TRBJ2-1; 7 nucleotides agree with TRBD1. Trimming cost V 2 bases and J 6 bases; bases outside gene matches: 10. Germline loops: CDR1 MNHEY, CDR2 SMNVEV (reference sequence). The CDR3 is 16 amino acids. The CDR3 protein is CASSLIRATGPNEQFF. In DNA form, the CDR3 reads TGTGCCAGCAGTTTAATTAGGGCGACAGGGCCCAATGAGCAGTTCTTC.